This TCR beta chain was identified during a study of spatial heterogeneity in lung cancer. Time point here: blood at routine non-recurrence follow-up after resection. TCRdb analysed the 5' RACE reads with MiXCR anew, one entry per CDR3 protein. This sample has some 16,000 distinct CDR3 sequences; approximately 19% occur once, and the top ten carry about 6.7%. This clonotype was observed at least ten times. The material was PBMCs, obtained at follow-up. This clonotype originated in a male donor with early-stage non-small cell lung cancer.

The CDR3 region is CASRATGDSNQPQHF. CDR3 DNA sequence: TGTGCCAGTAGGGCAACAGGAGATAGCAATCAGCCCCAGCATTTT. This rearrangement joins TRBV19 to TRBJ1-5; D perhaps matches TRBD1 (5 bases). The CDR3 spans 15 residues. V was shortened by 6 bases and J by 0 bases, with 12 bases between the two germline ends. Germline-derived CDR1 and CDR2 are LNHDA and SQIVND (reference sequence).